This is a list of T cell receptor beta chains from one sample in a study of T-cell memory formation after mild COVID-19. In TCRdb, the 5' RACE reads were re-called with MiXCR into one record per CDR3 protein. The sample lists 30,000 to 45,000 distinct CDR3 sequences, over 9.5% occurring once. Sequences were obtained from PBMCs or a T cell subset sorted from them (not recorded which). The source is a man between 18 and 29 years old who had mild COVID-19 (a few samples of this study predate the infection). Cell type and time point are not known. Both conserved end residues are part of each CDR3.

V gene: TRBV24-1; J gene: TRBJ1-1; CDR3 protein: CATSDSRDRGRKGTEAFF
V gene: TRBV20-1; J gene: TRBJ1-5; CDR3 protein: CSAPVPNQPQHF
V gene: TRBV21-1; J gene: TRBJ2-7; CDR3 protein: CASSLLTTNNDEQYF
V gene: TRBV7-9; J gene: TRBJ2-1; CDR3 protein: CASSPRLAGFYNEQFF
V gene: TRBV4-1; J gene: TRBJ2-3; CDR3 protein: CASSQEPGRGSTDTQYF
V gene: TRBV12-3/TRBV12-4; J gene: TRBJ2-7; CDR3 protein: CASWPGGFDEQYF
V gene: TRBV27; J gene: TRBJ2-5; CDR3 protein: CASRLGQGGETQYF
V gene: TRBV11-2; J gene: TRBJ1-1; CDR3 protein: CASSLVPRGQAFF
V gene: TRBV4-3; J gene: TRBJ2-3; CDR3 protein: CASSQVASGGADTQYF
V gene: TRBV18; J gene: TRBJ2-2; CDR3 protein: CASSKVTPPGELFF
V gene: TRBV3-1; J gene: TRBJ1-2; CDR3 protein: CASSLSLDRGYTF
V gene: TRBV5-6; J gene: TRBJ1-5; CDR3 protein: CASTLRGQTNQPQHF
V gene: TRBV18; J gene: TRBJ1-3; CDR3 protein: CASSPRAGFLSGNTIYF
V gene: TRBV6-5; J gene: TRBJ2-7; CDR3 protein: CASSYTVTNEQYF
V gene: TRBV3-1; J gene: TRBJ2-1; CDR3 protein: CASSQGLEQFF
V gene: TRBV6-5; J gene: TRBJ2-2; CDR3 protein: CASRSIGGRNTGELFF
V gene: TRBV7-3; J gene: TRBJ2-1; CDR3 protein: CASSLTSGGGEQFF
V gene: TRBV18; J gene: TRBJ1-1; CDR3 protein: CATRPPAVGGTEAFF
V gene: TRBV28; J gene: TRBJ2-1; CDR3 protein: CASSLYPRGEVDNEQFF
V gene: TRBV5-1; J gene: TRBJ2-7; CDR3 protein: CASSSAATGDYEQYF
V gene: TRBV9; J gene: TRBJ1-6; CDR3 protein: CASSPAGGVPPLHF
V gene: TRBV6-2/TRBV6-3; J gene: TRBJ2-2; CDR3 protein: CASSPGRGLNGELFF
V gene: TRBV20-1; J gene: TRBJ2-1; CDR3 protein: CSARDVSGGGAYNEQFF
V gene: TRBV10-3; J gene: TRBJ1-2; CDR3 protein: CAISGQGAGYTF
V gene: TRBV7-8; J gene: TRBJ2-1; CDR3 protein: CASSGDWSYNEQFF
V gene: TRBV6-4; J gene: TRBJ2-3; CDR3 protein: CASSDGQGGADTQYF
V gene: TRBV7-9; J gene: TRBJ2-7; CDR3 protein: CASSLGKGYGRGSYEQYF
V gene: TRBV6-1; J gene: TRBJ2-1; CDR3 protein: CASSLPQGGYNEQFF
V gene: TRBV11-2; J gene: TRBJ2-1; CDR3 protein: CASSLVPFRERGLNEQFF
V gene: TRBV5-5; J gene: TRBJ1-2; CDR3 protein: CASSQNAEVNYGYTF
V gene: TRBV5-1; J gene: TRBJ2-1; CDR3 protein: CASGEGGSYNEQFF
V gene: TRBV6-2/TRBV6-3; J gene: TRBJ1-1; CDR3 protein: CASSYDTEAFF
V gene: TRBV6-6; J gene: TRBJ1-5; CDR3 protein: CASSSLGQTGPAGPQHF
V gene: TRBV11-2; J gene: TRBJ2-1; CDR3 protein: CASNSYGNEQFF
V gene: TRBV4-1; J gene: TRBJ2-1; CDR3 protein: CASSQDRVEPNEQFF
V gene: TRBV4-3; J gene: TRBJ1-6; CDR3 protein: CASSSGTGYPPLHF
V gene: TRBV7-2; J gene: TRBJ2-3; CDR3 protein: CASSHSGGRADTQYF
V gene: TRBV7-2; J gene: TRBJ2-3; CDR3 protein: CASSPRVALADTDTQYF
V gene: TRBV5-1; J gene: TRBJ1-1; CDR3 protein: CASSLGTGALNTEAFF
V gene: TRBV20-1; J gene: TRBJ1-1; CDR3 protein: CSAGYTEAFF